One sample yielded the 2 T cell receptor beta chains listed below, sequenced in a study of blood T cell repertoires in COVID-19. Assay used: immunoSEQ multiplex PCR; TCRdb lists only in-frame clones, some missing. Altogether 250,000 to 300,000 clones are present, approximately 79% being singletons, with the ten largest covering under 4.5%. The source material was PBMCs or T cells enriched from blood (not recorded which). Every receptor here comes from a young man with acute COVID-19.

The V call is TRBV6-5, the J call TRBJ1-6, with D tentatively TRBD1 (5 bases). Germline V CDR1 and CDR2: MNHEY, SVGAGI. The CDR3 length is 13 residues. The V gene lost 10 bases and the J gene lost 7 bases, with 14 bases spanning the gap. The CDR3 nucleotides read TGTGCCACCACGTCGGGGGGGAATTCACCCCTCCACTTT. The encoded protein is CATTSGGNSPLHF.

Here the CDR3 DNA reads TGTGCCAGCAGCTTGGTTCGGGGGGGCACCGGGGAGCTGTTTTTT. It translates to CASSLVRGGTGELFF. This sequence joins TRBV5-4 and TRBJ2-2; 8 bases align to TRBD2. CDR1 is SGHNT and CDR2 is YYREEE in the germline V gene (reference sequence). The CDR3 totals 15 residues. V gave up 0 bases and J gave up 4 bases; unmatched junction bases: 2.